One sample yielded the 10 T cell receptor beta chains listed below, sequenced in a study of shared clonotypes between healthy human individuals. CD45RO-negative cells were positively selected for CCR7, leaving out terminally differentiated effector memory CD45RA+ cells. Produced via immunoSEQ multiplex PCR; TCRdb's table is partial and in-frame only. Here the sample spans about 1,900,000 clones, around 96% being singletons. Sample: naive CD8+ T cells sorted from blood. These receptors all come from a man between 18 and 29 years old in good health.

J is TRBJ2-3 and V is TRBV9; 8 bases agree with TRBD2. Germline lookup yields CDR1 SGDLS and CDR2 YYNGEE. The CDR3 sequence is 16 residues long. V was pared by 0 bases and J by 2 bases, with 5 bases of the junction left unmatched. DNA of the CDR3: TGTGCCAGCAGCGTAGAACTAGCGGCTCTCACAGATACGCAGTATTTT. It translates to CASSVELAALTDTQYF.

In the case of this clone: This sample also contains other DNA sequences that code for the same CDR3. The V gene is TRBV6-5, the J gene TRBJ2-1; TRBD2 matches 7 bases. Germline V gives CDR1 MNHEY, CDR2 SVGAGI. The CDR3 runs to 12 residues. J was trimmed by 7 bases and V by 5 bases; bases with no gene match: 2. Here the CDR3 reads CASSPGGNEQFF. CDR3 in DNA: TGTGCCAGCAGTCCCGGGGGGAATGAGCAGTTCTTC.

The rearrangement links TRBV5-6 to TRBJ1-2; tentatively, D is TRBD1 (6 bases). This CDR3 has 14 residues. The germline V and J ends were trimmed by 2 bases and 10 bases, with 18 bases remaining between them. The V gene's germline CDR1 is SGHDT and CDR2 YYEEEE. The CDR3 region is CASSFGGAPSDYTF. Here the CDR3 DNA reads TGTGCCAGCAGCTTTGGGGGCGCCCCCAGTGACTACACCTTC.

The chain uses TRBV2 and TRBJ2-3; TRBD1 matches at 9 bases. The CDR3 contains 17 residues. Germline V gene sequence: CDR1 SNHLY, CDR2 FYNNEI. After removal of 3 bases from V and 0 bases from J, the junction contained 7 bases not matched to a gene. CDR3 bases: TGTGCCAGCAGTGATGTGGTGGGGACAGGGAGCACAGATACGCAGTATTTT. This translates into CASSDVVGTGSTDTQYF.

The rearrangement links TRBV11-2 to TRBJ2-5; D call uncertain. Germline CDR1 SGHAT, CDR2 FQNNGV. The CDR3 runs to 14 residues. The V end was cut by 1 base, the J end by 4 bases, with 10 bases between. CDR3 sequence: CASSLAEPLETQYF. For the CDR3, the DNA is TGTGCCAGCAGCTTAGCGGAGCCCTTAGAGACCCAGTACTTC.

Regarding this clone: This specimen includes other DNA sequences encoding the same CDR3. This sequence joins TRBV5-4 and TRBJ2-7, with D tentatively TRBD1 or TRBD2 (5 bases each). V lost 1 base, J lost 0 bases, and 8 bases lay in between. This CDR3 is 14 amino acids long. Germline-derived CDR1 and CDR2 are SGHNT and YYREEE (reference sequence). The CDR3 coding sequence is TGTGCCAGCAGCTTGAGAGGGGCCTCCTACGAGCAGTACTTC. It encodes CASSLRGASYEQYF. The variable domain in full, completed from reference TRBV5-4 and TRBJ2-7, reads ETGVTQSPTHLIKTRGQQVTLRCSSQSGHNTVSWYQQALGQGPQFIFQYYREEENGRGNFPPRFSGLQFPNYSSELNVNALELDDSALYLCASSLRGASYEQYFGPGTRLTVT.

This rearrangement joins TRBV9 to TRBJ1-2; 7 bases match TRBD1. Germline-derived CDR1 and CDR2 are SGDLS and YYNGEE. The junction had 4 bases not matched to a gene; V was cut back by 5 bases and J by 3 bases. The CDR3 is 13 residues long. CDR3 DNA sequence: TGTGCCAGCAGTTCCGGGACAGACTATGGCTACACCTTC. It codes for CASSSGTDYGYTF.

The chain couples TRBV11-2 to TRBJ2-7; TRBD1 agrees at 12 bases. The CDR3 has 16 residues. CDR1 and CDR2 (germline): SGHAT, FQNNGV. The trim removed 5 bases at V and 5 bases at J, leaving 10 bases unmatched. This CDR3 is CASSLHPGQGADEQYF. The CDR3 DNA follows: TGTGCCAGCAGCCTACATCCGGGACAGGGGGCGGACGAGCAGTACTTC. Based on the CDR3 plus reference TRBV11-2 and TRBJ2-7, the full variable domain is EAGVAQSPRYKIIEKRQSVAFWCNPISGHATLYWYQQILGQGPKLLIQFQNNGVVDDSQLPKDRFSAERLKGVDSTLKIQPAKLEDSAVYLCASSLHPGQGADEQYFGPGTRLTVT.

A remark on this clone: Within the sample, other DNA sequences also encode this same CDR3. V gene TRBV7-9 combines with J gene TRBJ2-1, with D possibly being TRBD2 (6 bases). This CDR3 has 15 residues. Germline assignment: CDR1 SEHNR and CDR2 FQNEAQ (reference sequence). Trimming cost V 5 bases and J 4 bases, with 15 bases left between them. The chain's CDR3 is CASSLVGLGYNEQFF. CDR3 bases: TGTGCCAGCAGCCTCGTGGGACTCGGATACAATGAGCAGTTCTTC.

The chain is built from TRBV13 and TRBJ1-3; 7 nucleotides match TRBD1. This CDR3 has 14 amino acids. V lost 5 bases and J lost 0; bases outside the gene matches: 1. Germline assignment: CDR1 PRHDT and CDR2 FYEKMQ (reference sequence). CDR3 sequence reads: CASSGDSSGNTIYF. In nucleotides, the CDR3 is TGTGCCAGCAGCGGGGACAGCTCTGGAAACACCATATATTTT.